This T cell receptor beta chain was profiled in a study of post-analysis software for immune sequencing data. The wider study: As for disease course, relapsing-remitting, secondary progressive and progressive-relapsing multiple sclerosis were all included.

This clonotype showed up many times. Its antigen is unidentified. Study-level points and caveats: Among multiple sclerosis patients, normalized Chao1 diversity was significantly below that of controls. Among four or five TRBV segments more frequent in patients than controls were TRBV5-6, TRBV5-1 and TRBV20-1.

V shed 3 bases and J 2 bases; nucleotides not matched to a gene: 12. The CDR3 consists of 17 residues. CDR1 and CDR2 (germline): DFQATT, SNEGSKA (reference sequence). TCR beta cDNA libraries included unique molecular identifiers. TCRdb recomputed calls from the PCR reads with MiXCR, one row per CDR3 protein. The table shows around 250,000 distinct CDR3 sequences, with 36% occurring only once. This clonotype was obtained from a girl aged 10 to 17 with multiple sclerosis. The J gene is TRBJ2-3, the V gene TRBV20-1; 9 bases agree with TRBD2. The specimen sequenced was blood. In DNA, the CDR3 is TGCAGTGCTAGCCCGCTGGGAGCGGGGGGACTCACAGATACGCAGTATTTT. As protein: CSASPLGAGGLTDTQYF.